The rows below give T cell receptor beta chains drawn from one sample of a study of shared clonotypes between healthy human individuals. Clones were sequenced by immunoSEQ multiplex PCR, and TCRdb holds only the in-frame ones, with some missing. The sample has about 960,000 clones, 70% to 85% seen once. Material: memory CD4+ T cells sorted from blood. The origin of the receptors is a man between 18 and 35 years old in good health. CDR3s leave out the opening cysteine and the closing phenylalanine or tryptophan. D genes are given only for firm matches.

d_call j_call v_call cdr3_aa
- TRBJ1-5 TRBV5-1 ASSSQPDQPQH
- TRBJ2-7 TRBV4-3 ASSQNEQY
- TRBJ1-4 TRBV2 ASQRGLNEKLF
- TRBJ1-1 TRBV6-1 ASSPSGRTEAF
- TRBJ2-5 TRBV6-5 ASSYSEHRAAQY
TRBD1 TRBJ2-5 TRBV5-1 ASSFQTGAETQY
TRBD2 TRBJ2-7 TRBV28 ASTPGGGGGEQY
TRBD1 TRBJ2-1 TRBV11-3 ASSRGQSYNEQF
TRBD1 TRBJ2-3 TRBV5-5 ASSPPQGNTDTQY
- TRBJ2-4 TRBV5-1 ASSLGTEIAKNIQY
TRBD1 TRBJ1-2 TRBV5-1 ASSLAVGQGNLYGYT
- TRBJ2-5 TRBV2 ASSQKETQY
- TRBJ1-6 TRBV5-1 ASSLAEGRVSPLH
- TRBJ2-4 TRBV7-2 ASSTGLAKNIQY
- TRBJ1-2 TRBV7-9 ASSSGQSNYGYT
- TRBJ1-1 TRBV11-2 ASSLDRGTEAF
- TRBJ2-7 TRBV6-1 ASIGLAALRVQY
TRBD1 TRBJ2-7 TRBV6-5 ASSYSARQGNEQY
TRBD2 TRBJ2-7 TRBV6-5 ASRPREGYEQY
TRBD1 TRBJ2-7 TRBV7-2 ASSLRGTGLAYEQY
TRBD2 TRBJ2-7 TRBV7-9 ASSLGVAGFSSYEQY
- TRBJ2-2 TRBV9 ASSTSPTGELF
- TRBJ2-7 TRBV5-1 ASSYVLGGSYEQY
TRBD2 TRBJ2-3 TRBV6-1 ASSARTSGVTDTQY
TRBD1 TRBJ2-7 TRBV29-1 SVTRTGAYEQY
- TRBJ2-5 TRBV4-2 ASSQGVTETQY
- TRBJ1-5 TRBV6-1 ASRWLDQGRTPQH
- TRBJ1-5 TRBV2 ASKNQGLSNQPQH
- TRBJ2-7 TRBV11-3 ASSLDRKSGEQY
TRBD1 TRBJ1-5 TRBV12-5 ASGWTGNQPQH
- TRBJ2-5 TRBV20-1 SARGRETQY
- TRBJ2-2 TRBV4-3 ASSQEAGSNTGELF
TRBD2 TRBJ2-6 TRBV4-3 ASRAGGSGANVLT
- TRBJ1-1 TRBV28 ASSRRQVTEAF
- TRBJ1-6 TRBV27 ASSPGQLHYNSPLH
- TRBJ2-3 TRBV7-2 ASSGRTAGTDTQY